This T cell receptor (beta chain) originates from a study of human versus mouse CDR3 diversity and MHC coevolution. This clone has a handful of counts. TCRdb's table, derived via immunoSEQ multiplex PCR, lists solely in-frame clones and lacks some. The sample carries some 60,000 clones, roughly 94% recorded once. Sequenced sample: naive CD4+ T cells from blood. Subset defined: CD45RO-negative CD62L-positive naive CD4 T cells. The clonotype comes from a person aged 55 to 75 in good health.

CDR3 residues: CASRQTGRTSGNTIYF. In nucleotides, the CDR3 is TGTGCCAGCAGACAGACAGGGCGTACCTCTGGAAACACCATATATTTT. This sequence joins TRBV28 and TRBJ1-3; 7 nucleotides match TRBD1. The V segment lost 6 bases and the J segment 0 bases; nucleotides outside the gene matches: 8. Germline CDR1 MDHEN, CDR2 SYDVKM. The CDR3 has 16 residues.